The 15 T cell receptor beta chains listed next were all sequenced from one sample in a study of a mutant IDH1 vaccine in newly diagnosed glioma (dated by TCRdb to the early 2020s). These TCRs' antigens remain unknown. The method behind the library was the immunoSEQ multiplex PCR assay. Entries here come from immuneACCESS through TCRdb and include only in-frame sequences with V and J called. Some clones fail to appear in such tables; in the studies checked, an unresolved V gene covers under half of the shortfall, and the cause of the remainder is unknown. The sample table records about 40,000 clones; more than 85% of these occur just once. The ten top clones hold 2% to 3% of the sample. Reading the label with the study, this specimen's time point is: week 5, during vaccination. A 20-mer mutant IDH1 peptide at 300 micrograms in Montanide made up each vaccine dose, which was injected subcutaneously together with topical imiquimod.

The source material was PBMCs, sampled from a glioma patient whose treatment included an IDH1 peptide vaccine. These receptors all come from a man in his fifties with glioma.

Here the CDR3 reads CASSGRRGNEQFF. CDR3 coding DNA: TGTGCCAGTAGCGGGAGACGGGGAAATGAGCAGTTCTTC. The V call is TRBV6-5, the J call TRBJ2-1, with TRBD2 identical over 9 bases. Germline-derived CDR1 and CDR2 are MNHEY and SVGAGI. V lost 9 bases to trimming and J lost 7 bases; unmatched junction nucleotides: 7. The CDR3 totals 13 residues.

This chain joins TRBV7-9 and TRBJ2-5; 8 bases fit TRBD1. The CDR3 is 15 amino acids. Per germline, CDR1 SEHNR and CDR2 FQNEAQ (reference sequence). Germline trimming cut 5 bases from V and 5 bases from J; bases unmatched to any gene: 10. The CDR3 coding sequence is TGTGCCAGCAGCACTCCCCTGACAGGGGTGGAGACCCAGTACTTC. Its translation: CASSTPLTGVETQYF.

CDR3 coding DNA: TGCAGCTCCCAGGCAATGGACACTTCCACAGATACGCAGTATTTT. This codes for CSSQAMDTSTDTQYF. V is TRBV29-1 and J is TRBJ2-3; the D gene is possibly TRBD1 (5 bases). Germline V gene data show CDR1 as SQVTM and CDR2 as ANQGSEA. V shed 8 bases and J shed 2 bases, with 20 bases lying between them. The CDR3 loop spans 15 amino acids.

The V call is TRBV5-1, the J call TRBJ1-1; D is ambiguous. This CDR3 spans 12 amino acids. Germline loops: CDR1 SGHRS, CDR2 YFSETQ. With 7 bases removed from V and 5 bases from J, the gap between germline ends came to 12 bases. CDR3 protein: CASRATVTEAFF. DNA for the CDR3: TGCGCCAGCCGGGCTACGGTGACTGAAGCTTTCTTT. The complete variable domain, with remaining parts taken from reference TRBV5-1 and TRBJ1-1, reads KAGVTQTPRYLIKTRGQQVTLSCSPISGHRSVSWYQQTPGQGLQFLFEYFSETQRNKGNFPGRFSGRQFSNSRSEMNVSTLELGDSALYLCASRATVTEAFFGQGTRLTVV.

V and J are TRBV7-9 and TRBJ2-1; D remains ambiguous. The CDR3 covers 13 residues. Germline CDR1 reads SEHNR; CDR2 reads FQNEAQ (reference sequence). V was pared by 5 bases and J by 5 bases, with 10 bases between. The CDR3 DNA reads as TGTGCCAGCAGCCCGGACCAGCACAATGAGCAGTTCTTC. Translating gives CASSPDQHNEQFF.

V usage is TRBV9 and J usage is TRBJ2-3; 14 nucleotides line up with TRBD2. CDR1 SGDLS and CDR2 YYNGEE come from the germline V gene. The CDR3 runs to 16 residues. Trimming cost V 3 bases and J 4 bases; bases outside gene matches: 4. CDR3 nucleotides: TGTGCCAGCAGCGACGGGACTAGCGGGAGCGCAGATACGCAGTATTTT. It encodes CASSDGTSGSADTQYF.

The chain is built from TRBV27 and TRBJ1-4; a weak D match, TRBD1 (5 bases). There are 16 residues in the CDR3. Trimming left V 5 bases short and J 6 bases short, with 19 bases between. Germline CDR1 and CDR2: MNHEY and SMNVEV (reference sequence). Here the CDR3 DNA reads TGTGCCAGCAGTCCGACTAGGCCAGGGTCGGATGAAAAACTGTTTTTT. Its protein is CASSPTRPGSDEKLFF.

This chain links TRBV4-1 with TRBJ1-3; the D is unclear. With 1 base removed from V and 8 bases from J, the gap between germline ends came to 9 bases. This CDR3 is 13 amino acids long. The germline CDR1 and CDR2 sequences are MGHRA and YSYEKL. CDR3 sequence (DNA): TGCGCCAGCAGCCAAGGCCCGGTGGACACCATATATTTT. This gives the protein CASSQGPVDTIYF.

The rearrangement joins TRBV7-9 to TRBJ2-6, with unresolved D. Germline CDR1 reads SEHNR; CDR2 reads FQNEAQ (reference sequence). The CDR3 length is 14 residues. V dropped 6 bases and J dropped 0 bases, with 6 bases sitting between them. The CDR3, as DNA: TGTGCCAGCAGTTACGACTCTGGGGCCAACGTCCTGACTTTC. Translating gives CASSYDSGANVLTF.

The chain links TRBV6-5 to TRBJ2-7; D is possibly TRBD2 (6 bases). The CDR3 is made up of 15 amino acids. Germline V lookup: CDR1 MNHEY, CDR2 SVGAGI. V dropped 5 bases and J dropped 4 bases, with 18 bases sitting between them. CDR3: CASSTGFSGGYEQYF. As DNA, the CDR3 is TGTGCCAGCAGTACAGGTTTTAGCGGCGGGTACGAGCAGTACTTC.

The J gene is TRBJ2-3, the V gene TRBV6-5, with TRBD1 matching 7 bases. CDR1 is MNHEY, CDR2 SVGAGI, per germline. This CDR3 has 14 residues. After removal of 6 bases from V and 8 bases from J, the junction contained 11 bases not matched to a gene. CDR3: CASRPPQGIATQYF. The CDR3, as DNA: TGTGCCAGCAGGCCCCCACAGGGGATCGCTACGCAGTATTTT.

The V and J genes are TRBV21-1 and TRBJ2-2; the table calls TRBD2, which could not be checked here. TRBV21-1 constitutes a pseudogene. The CDR3 is 21 amino acids. CDR3 residues: CASSNGNSGSTVQGNTGELFF. CDR3 nucleotides: TGTGCCAGCAGCAATGGAAATAGCGGGAGTACGGTACAGGGGAACACCGGGGAGCTGTTTTTT.

This clone was observed a few times. The gene calls are TRBV19 and TRBJ1-1; D is unclear. Trimming stripped 7 bases from V and 4 bases from J, with 16 bases between. CDR3 length: 14 residues. The germline V gene has CDR1 LNHDA and CDR2 SQIVND (reference sequence). The CDR3 DNA follows: TGTGCCAGTACCTACCCATCGGGAGGCACTGAAGCTTTCTTT. Translated, it gives CASTYPSGGTEAFF.

The chain is built from TRBV25-1 and TRBJ2-1; D unresolved. V lost 7 bases and J 2 bases, leaving 3 bases between the germline ends. Germline V lookup: CDR1 MGHDK, CDR2 SYGVNS. The CDR3 extends over 11 amino acids. CDR3 DNA: TGTGCCAGCACAGCCTACAATGAGCAGTTCTTC. Translating gives CASTAYNEQFF.

This chain uses TRBV2 with TRBJ1-5, with D unresolved. Trimming removed 10 bases at V and 0 bases at J, with 16 bases between. Germline CDR1 SNHLY, CDR2 FYNNEI. The CDR3 spans 15 residues. This CDR3 is CATTTNNLSNQPQHF. The CDR3 coding sequence is TGTGCCACCACCACCAACAACCTTAGCAATCAGCCCCAGCATTTT. Variable domain in full (rest from reference TRBV2 and TRBJ1-5): EPEVTQTPSHQVTQMGQEVILRCVPISNHLYFYWYRQILGQKVEFLVSFYNNEISEKSEIFDDQFSVERPDGSNFTLKIRSTKLEDSAMYFCATTTNNLSNQPQHFGDGTRLSIL.